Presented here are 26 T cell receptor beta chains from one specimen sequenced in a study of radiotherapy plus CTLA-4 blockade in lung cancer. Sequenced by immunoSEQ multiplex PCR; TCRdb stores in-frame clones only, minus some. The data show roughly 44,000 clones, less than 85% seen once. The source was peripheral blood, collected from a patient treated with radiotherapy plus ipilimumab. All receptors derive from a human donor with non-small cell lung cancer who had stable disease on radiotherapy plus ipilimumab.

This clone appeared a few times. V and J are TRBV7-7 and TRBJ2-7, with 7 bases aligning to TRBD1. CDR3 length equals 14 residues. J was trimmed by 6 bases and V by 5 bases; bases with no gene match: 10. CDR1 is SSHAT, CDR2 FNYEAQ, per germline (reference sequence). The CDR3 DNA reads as TGTGCCAGCAGCCCGGACAGGTTCGCTCTCGAGCAGTACTTC. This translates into CASSPDRFALEQYF.

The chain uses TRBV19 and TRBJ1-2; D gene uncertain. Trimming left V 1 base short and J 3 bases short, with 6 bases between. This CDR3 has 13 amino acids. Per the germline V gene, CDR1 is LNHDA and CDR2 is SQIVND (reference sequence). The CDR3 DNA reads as TGTGCCAGTAGTATAGTGGGGTACTATGGCTACACCTTC. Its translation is CASSIVGYYGYTF.

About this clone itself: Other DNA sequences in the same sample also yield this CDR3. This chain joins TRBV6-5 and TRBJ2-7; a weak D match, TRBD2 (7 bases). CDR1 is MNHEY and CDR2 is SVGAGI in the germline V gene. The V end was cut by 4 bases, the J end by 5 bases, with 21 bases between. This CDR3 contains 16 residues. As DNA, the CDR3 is TGTGCCAGCAGTTTGGGTGTGGGGGCGGGGGTTGACGAGCAGTACTTC. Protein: CASSLGVGAGVDEQYF.

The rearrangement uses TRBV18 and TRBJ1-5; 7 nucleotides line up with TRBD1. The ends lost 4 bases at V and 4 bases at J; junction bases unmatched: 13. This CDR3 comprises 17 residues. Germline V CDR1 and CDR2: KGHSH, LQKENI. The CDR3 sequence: CASSLEVFRTGNQPQHF. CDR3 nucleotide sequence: TGTGCCAGCTCACTCGAGGTATTTAGGACAGGTAATCAGCCCCAGCATTTT.

The CDR3 nucleotides are TGTGCCAGCAGTTTAGTAGGCGGGCGCTATGGCTACACCTTC. It yields the protein CASSLVGGRYGYTF. This chain uses TRBV7-1 with TRBJ1-2; D ambiguous. TRBV7-1 is annotated as an ORF whose role is uncertain. The CDR3 has 14 residues. V lost 6 bases and J 4 bases, leaving 15 bases between the germline ends.

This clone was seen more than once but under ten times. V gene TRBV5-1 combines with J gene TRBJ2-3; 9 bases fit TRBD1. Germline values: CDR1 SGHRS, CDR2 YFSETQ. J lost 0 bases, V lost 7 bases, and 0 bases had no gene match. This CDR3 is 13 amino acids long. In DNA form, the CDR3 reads TGCGCCAGCGGGACAGGGAGCACAGATACGCAGTATTTT. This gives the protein CASGTGSTDTQYF.

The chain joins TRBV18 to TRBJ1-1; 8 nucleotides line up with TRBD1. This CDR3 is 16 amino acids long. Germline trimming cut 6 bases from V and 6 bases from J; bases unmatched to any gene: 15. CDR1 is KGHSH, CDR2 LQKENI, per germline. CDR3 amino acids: CASSLIRTGWGAEAFF. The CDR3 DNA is TGTGCCAGCTCTCTAATTCGGACAGGGTGGGGCGCTGAAGCTTTCTTT.

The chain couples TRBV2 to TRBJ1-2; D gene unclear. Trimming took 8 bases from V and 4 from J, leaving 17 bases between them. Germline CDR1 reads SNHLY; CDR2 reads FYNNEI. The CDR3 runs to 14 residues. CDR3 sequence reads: CASCTEGICYGYTF. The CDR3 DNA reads TGTGCCAGCTGTACCGAGGGAATCTGCTATGGCTACACCTTC.

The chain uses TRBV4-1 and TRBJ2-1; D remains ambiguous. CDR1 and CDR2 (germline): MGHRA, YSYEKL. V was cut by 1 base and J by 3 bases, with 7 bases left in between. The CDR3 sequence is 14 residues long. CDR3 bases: TGCGCCAGCAGCCAAGGGGCCGACTACAATGAGCAGTTCTTC. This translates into CASSQGADYNEQFF.

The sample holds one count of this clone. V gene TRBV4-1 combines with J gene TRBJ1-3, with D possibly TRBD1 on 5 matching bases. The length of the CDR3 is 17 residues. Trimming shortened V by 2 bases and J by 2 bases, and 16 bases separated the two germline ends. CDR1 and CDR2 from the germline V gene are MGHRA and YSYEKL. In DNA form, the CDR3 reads TGCGCCAGCAGCCAAAAATGGGACGCTTCACCTGGAAACACCATATATTTT. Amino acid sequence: CASSQKWDASPGNTIYF.

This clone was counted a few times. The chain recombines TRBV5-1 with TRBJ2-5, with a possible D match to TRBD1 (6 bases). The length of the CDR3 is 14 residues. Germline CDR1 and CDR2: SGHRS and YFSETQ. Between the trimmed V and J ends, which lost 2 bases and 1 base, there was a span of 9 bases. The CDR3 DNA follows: TGCGCCAGCAGCTTACAGGGCCTCCAAGAGACCCAGTACTTC. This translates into CASSLQGLQETQYF.

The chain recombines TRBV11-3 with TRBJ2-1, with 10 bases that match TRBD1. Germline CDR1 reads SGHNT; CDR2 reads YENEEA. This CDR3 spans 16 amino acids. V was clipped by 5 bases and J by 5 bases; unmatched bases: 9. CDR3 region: CASSIRTGGSHNEQFF. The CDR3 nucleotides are TGTGCCAGCAGCATCAGGACAGGGGGAAGCCACAATGAGCAGTTCTTC.

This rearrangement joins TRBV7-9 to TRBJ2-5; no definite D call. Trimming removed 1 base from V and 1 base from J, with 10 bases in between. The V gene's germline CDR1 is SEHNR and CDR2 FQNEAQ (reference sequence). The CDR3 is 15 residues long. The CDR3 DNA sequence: TGTGCCAGCAGCTTAGAGGGTGCCCGCCAAGAGACCCAGTACTTC. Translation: CASSLEGARQETQYF.

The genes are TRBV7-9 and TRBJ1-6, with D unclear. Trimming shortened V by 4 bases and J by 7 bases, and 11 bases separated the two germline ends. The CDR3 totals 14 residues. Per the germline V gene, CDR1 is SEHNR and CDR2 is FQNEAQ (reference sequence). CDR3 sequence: CASSSVVPNSPLHF. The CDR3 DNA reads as TGTGCCAGCAGCTCAGTGGTACCCAATTCACCCCTCCACTTT. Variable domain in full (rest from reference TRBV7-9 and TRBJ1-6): DTGVSQNPRHKITKRGQNVTFRCDPISEHNRLYWYRQTLGQGPEFLTYFQNEAQLEKSRLLSDRFSAERPKGSFSTLEIQRTEQGDSAMYLCASSSVVPNSPLHFGNGTRLTVT.

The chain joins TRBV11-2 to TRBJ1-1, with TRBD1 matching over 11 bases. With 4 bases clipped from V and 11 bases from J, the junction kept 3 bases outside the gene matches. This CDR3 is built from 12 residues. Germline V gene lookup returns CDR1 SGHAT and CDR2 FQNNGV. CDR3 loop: CASSWGQGDAFF. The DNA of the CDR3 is TGTGCCAGCAGCTGGGGACAGGGGGATGCTTTCTTT.

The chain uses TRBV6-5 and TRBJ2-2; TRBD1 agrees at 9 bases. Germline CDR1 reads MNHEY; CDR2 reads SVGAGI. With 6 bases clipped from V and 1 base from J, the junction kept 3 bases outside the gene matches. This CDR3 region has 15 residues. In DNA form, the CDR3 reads TGTGCCAGCAGGGACAGGGGTTGGAACACCGGGGAGCTGTTTTTT. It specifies CASRDRGWNTGELFF.

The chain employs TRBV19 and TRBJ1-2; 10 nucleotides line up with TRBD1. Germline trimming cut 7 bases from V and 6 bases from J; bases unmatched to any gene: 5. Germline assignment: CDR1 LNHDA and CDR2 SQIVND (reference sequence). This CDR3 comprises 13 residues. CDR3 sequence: CASKIGQGDGYTF. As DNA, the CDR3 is TGTGCCAGTAAAATTGGACAGGGGGATGGCTACACCTTC. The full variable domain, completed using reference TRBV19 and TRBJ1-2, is DGGITQSPKYLFRKEGQNVTLSCEQNLNHDAMYWYRQDPGQGLRLIYYSQIVNDFQKGDIAEGYSVSREKKESFPLTVTSAQKNPTAFYLCASKIGQGDGYTFGSGTRLTVV.

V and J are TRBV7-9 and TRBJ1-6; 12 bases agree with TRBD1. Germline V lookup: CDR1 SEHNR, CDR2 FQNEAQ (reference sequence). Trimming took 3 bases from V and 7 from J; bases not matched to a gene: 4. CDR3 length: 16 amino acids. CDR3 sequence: CASSLGQGAGNSPLHF. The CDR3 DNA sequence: TGTGCCAGCAGCTTGGGACAGGGGGCCGGGAATTCACCCCTCCACTTT.

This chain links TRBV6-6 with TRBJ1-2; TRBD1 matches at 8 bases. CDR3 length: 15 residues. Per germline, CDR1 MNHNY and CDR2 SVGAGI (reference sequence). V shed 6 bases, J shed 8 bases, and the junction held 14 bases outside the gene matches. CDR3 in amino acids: CASSPATIQGVGYTF. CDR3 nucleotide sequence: TGTGCCAGCAGCCCCGCTACCATACAGGGGGTCGGCTACACCTTC.

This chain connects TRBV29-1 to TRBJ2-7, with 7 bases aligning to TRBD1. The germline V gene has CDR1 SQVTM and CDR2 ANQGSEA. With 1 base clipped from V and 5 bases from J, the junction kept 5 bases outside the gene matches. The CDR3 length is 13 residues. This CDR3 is CSVEGQGVNEQYF. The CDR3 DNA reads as TGCAGCGTTGAAGGACAGGGCGTGAACGAGCAGTACTTC.

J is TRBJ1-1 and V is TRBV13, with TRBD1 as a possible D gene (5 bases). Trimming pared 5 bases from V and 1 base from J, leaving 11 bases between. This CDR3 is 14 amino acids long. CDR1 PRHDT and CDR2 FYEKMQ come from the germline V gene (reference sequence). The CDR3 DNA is TGTGCCAGCAGCCACGGAGGGGCGAACACTGAAGCTTTCTTT. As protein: CASSHGGANTEAFF.

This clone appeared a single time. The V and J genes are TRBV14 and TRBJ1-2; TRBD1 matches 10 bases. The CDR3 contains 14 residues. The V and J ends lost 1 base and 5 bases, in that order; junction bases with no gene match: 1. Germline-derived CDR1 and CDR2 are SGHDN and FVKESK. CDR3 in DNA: TGTGCCAGCAGCCAAGGACAGGGGGCGTATGGCTACACCTTC. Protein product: CASSQGQGAYGYTF. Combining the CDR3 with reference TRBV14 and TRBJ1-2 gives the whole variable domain EAGVTQFPSHSVIEKGQTVTLRCDPISGHDNLYWYRRVMGKEIKFLLHFVKESKQDESGMPNNRFLAERTGGTYSTLKVQPAELEDSGVYFCASSQGQGAYGYTFGSGTRLTVV.

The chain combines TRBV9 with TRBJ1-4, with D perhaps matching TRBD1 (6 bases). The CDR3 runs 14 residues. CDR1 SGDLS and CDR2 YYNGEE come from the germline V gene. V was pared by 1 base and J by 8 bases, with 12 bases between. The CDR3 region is CASSVTGGGEKLFF. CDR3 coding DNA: TGTGCCAGCAGCGTAACGGGGGGCGGCGAAAAACTGTTTTTT.

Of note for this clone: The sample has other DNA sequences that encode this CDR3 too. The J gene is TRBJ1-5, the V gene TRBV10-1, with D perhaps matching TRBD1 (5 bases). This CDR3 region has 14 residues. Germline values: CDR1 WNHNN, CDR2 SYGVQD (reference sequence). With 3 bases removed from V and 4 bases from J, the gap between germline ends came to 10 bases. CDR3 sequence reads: CASSESGSNQPQHF. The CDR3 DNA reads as TGCGCCAGCAGTGAATCAGGGTCTAATCAGCCCCAGCATTTT.

For the CDR3, the DNA is TGTGCCAGCAGTCCCGGGACAGGGGGAGGATATGGCTACACCTTC. This translates into CASSPGTGGGYGYTF. The rearrangement uses TRBV28 and TRBJ1-2; 11 nucleotides agree with TRBD1. CDR1 is MDHEN, CDR2 SYDVKM, per germline. V lost 5 bases and J lost 5; bases outside the gene matches: 7. This CDR3 is 15 amino acids long.

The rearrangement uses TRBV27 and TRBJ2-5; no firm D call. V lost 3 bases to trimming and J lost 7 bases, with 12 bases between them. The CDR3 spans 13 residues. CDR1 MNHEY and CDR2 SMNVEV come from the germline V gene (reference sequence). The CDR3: CASSFGASATQYF. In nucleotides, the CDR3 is TGTGCCAGCAGTTTCGGTGCGAGTGCGACCCAGTACTTC.